This T cell receptor beta chain was profiled in a study of PD-1 blockade in classical Hodgkin lymphoma. Overall study results and limits: Reported findings placed baseline TCR diversity lower in newly diagnosed patients (compared with healthy donors). Some patients began nivolumab under 1 year after ASCT. These patients were excluded from later analyses.

Comment on this clone: Its antigen remains unidentified.

V lost 6 bases to trimming and J lost 0 bases; unmatched junction nucleotides: 7. CDR1 and CDR2 from the germline V gene are MNHEY and SMNVEV (reference sequence). CDR3 length: 16 residues. The time point is: cycle 4 day 1 (C4D1), after five to seven weeks of nivolumab. Each and every patient relapsed after autologous stem cell transplantation, and patients got differing brentuximab vedotin exposure. Patients had relapsed/refractory classical Hodgkin lymphoma with complete response, partial response or progressive disease as best response. TCRdb's table, derived via immunoSEQ multiplex PCR, lists solely in-frame clones and lacks some. The data contain some 48,000 clones, 60% to 80% of them singletons.

The V and J genes are TRBV27 and TRBJ2-2, with 7 bases aligning to TRBD1. The material was peripheral blood mononuclear cells (PBMCs), obtained before the fourth cycle of nivolumab. This receptor was taken from a human donor with classical Hodgkin lymphoma. In DNA form, the CDR3 reads TGTGCCAGCAGATTAACCGGGACAGCGAACACCGGGGAGCTGTTTTTT. Protein sequence: CASRLTGTANTGELFF.